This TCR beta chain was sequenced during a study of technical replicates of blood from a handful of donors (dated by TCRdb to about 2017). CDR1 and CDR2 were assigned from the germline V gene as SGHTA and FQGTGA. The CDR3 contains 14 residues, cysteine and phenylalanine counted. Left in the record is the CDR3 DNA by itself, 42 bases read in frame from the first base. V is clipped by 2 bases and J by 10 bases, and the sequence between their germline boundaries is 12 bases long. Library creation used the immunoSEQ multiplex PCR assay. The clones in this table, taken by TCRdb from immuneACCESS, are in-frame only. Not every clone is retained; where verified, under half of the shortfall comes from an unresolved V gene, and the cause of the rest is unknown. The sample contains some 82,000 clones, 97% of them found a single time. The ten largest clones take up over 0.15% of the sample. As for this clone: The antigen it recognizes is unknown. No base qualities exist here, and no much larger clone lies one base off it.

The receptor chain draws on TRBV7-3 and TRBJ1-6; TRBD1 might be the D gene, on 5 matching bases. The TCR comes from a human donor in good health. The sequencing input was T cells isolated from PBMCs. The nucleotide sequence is TGTGCCAGCAGCTTATACTCAAAGGGGTCACCCCTCCACTTT. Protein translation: CASSLYSKGSPLHF.